This T cell receptor (beta chain) was identified during a study of neoadjuvant anti-PD-1 for oral cavity cancer. In the study overall: Patients without progression received a fourth nivolumab dose around day 43, then surgical resection on days 50-56. Study-level results: Treg/Th17 ratio rose with pretreatment blood and fell with post-treatment tumor TCRbeta clonality.

Most PBMC samples had approximately 470 ng input DNA in six replicates. The protocol was immunoSEQ multiplex PCR, while the TCRdb copy is restricted to in-frame clones and leaves out a portion. The data contain fewer than 90,000 clones, under 90% of them singletons. The CDR3 loop spans 17 amino acids. With 1 base clipped from V and 4 bases from J, the junction kept 12 bases outside the gene matches. Germline CDR1 and CDR2: MDHEN and SYDVKM. PBMCs were not maintained or expanded in culture before analysis. As to this clone: Its antigen is undetermined.

The sequences come from PBMCs, collected before nivolumab (anti-PD-1) treatment. The chain couples TRBV28 to TRBJ2-5, with 7 bases lining up with TRBD1. This receptor was identified in a person aged 40 to 85 with oral cavity squamous cell carcinoma. For the CDR3, the DNA is TGTGCCAGCAGTTTATCCTCGACAGGGTGGGGGAGAGAGACCCAGTACTTC. Amino acids: CASSLSSTGWGRETQYF.